One sample yielded the 5 T cell receptor beta chains listed below, sequenced in a study of blood T cell repertoires in COVID-19. This table comes from immunoSEQ multiplex PCR, and its TCRdb copy is limited to in-frame clones, with some not included. Of about 130,000 clones listed, 85% are singletons. The sample comprised peripheral blood. These receptors were collected from a woman at least 80 years old with acute or convalescent COVID-19.

The J gene is TRBJ1-4, the V gene TRBV2; D uncertain. There are 16 residues in the CDR3. The V and J ends lost 3 bases and 3 bases respectively, with 14 bases between them. Germline CDR1 and CDR2: SNHLY and FYNNEI. The CDR3 sequence: CASSDTPSAANEKLFF. CDR3 nucleotides: TGTGCCAGCAGTGACACCCCTTCAGCGGCTAATGAAAAACTGTTTTTT.

The genes are TRBV6-5 and TRBJ2-3, with a possible D match to TRBD2 (5 bases). CDR1 is MNHEY and CDR2 is SVGAGI in the germline V gene. Trimming stripped 1 base from V and 8 bases from J, with 10 bases between. This CDR3 contains 13 residues. CDR3 sequence (DNA): TGTGCCAGCAGTTACTTGGCTGGAGGTACGCAGTATTTT. Protein: CASSYLAGGTQYF.

This chain joins TRBV10-3 and TRBJ1-5; the D is unclear. V was cut by 6 bases and J by 2 bases, with 17 bases left in between. This CDR3 contains 16 residues. CDR1 and CDR2 (germline): ENHRY, SYGVKD. Here the CDR3 DNA reads TGTGCCATCAGCCGAGGAGGCTTAGGAGGCAATCAGCCCCAGCATTTT. This gives the protein CAISRGGLGGNQPQHF.

This chain links TRBV5-1 with TRBJ1-1, with D unclear. Germline lookup yields CDR1 SGHRS and CDR2 YFSETQ. The CDR3 has 12 amino acids. The V gene lost 5 bases and the J gene lost 3 bases, with 8 bases spanning the gap. The CDR3 DNA follows: TGCGCCAGCAGGTGGGGAGACACTGAAGCTTTCTTT. The encoded protein is CASRWGDTEAFF. Variable domain in full (rest from reference TRBV5-1 and TRBJ1-1): KAGVTQTPRYLIKTRGQQVTLSCSPISGHRSVSWYQQTPGQGLQFLFEYFSETQRNKGNFPGRFSGRQFSNSRSEMNVSTLELGDSALYLCASRWGDTEAFFGQGTRLTVV.

The chain links TRBV5-1 to TRBJ1-2, with D unresolved. Germline assignment: CDR1 SGHRS and CDR2 YFSETQ. Trimming removed 2 bases at V and 6 bases at J, with 11 bases between. The CDR3 spans 13 residues. CDR3 DNA: TGCGCCAGCAGCTTACTTTCGGGAAATGGCTACACCTTC. Amino acids: CASSLLSGNGYTF.